These 17 T cell receptor beta chains originate from one sample sequenced in a study of T cell responses to AZD1222 COVID-19 vaccine. Using immunoSEQ multiplex PCR, the repertoire was profiled, and TCRdb retains in-frame clones only, with some absent. The sample includes about 140,000 clones, more than 75% of them seen just once. The specimen comprised peripheral blood, sampled 28 days after the second AZD1222 dose. The source is an adult who received the AZD1222 COVID-19 vaccine.

This rearrangement joins TRBV6-5 to TRBJ1-2; no definite D call. The germline gives CDR1 MNHEY, CDR2 SVGAGI. V was shortened by 6 bases and J by 3 bases, with 11 bases between the two germline ends. This CDR3 comprises 13 residues. The CDR3 DNA is TGTGCCAGCAGAATACACGGACACTATGGCTACACCTTC. It translates to CASRIHGHYGYTF.

This chain connects TRBV3-1 (or the pseudogene TRBV3-2) to TRBJ1-2, with D possibly TRBD1 on 5 matching bases. V was shortened by 2 bases and J by 8 bases, with 12 bases between the two germline ends. CDR1 and CDR2 from the germline V gene are LGHDT and YNNKEL (reference sequence). CDR3 length: 13 amino acids. The CDR3 reads CASSQRGGEGYTF. As DNA, the CDR3 is TGTGCCAGCAGCCAAAGGGGAGGGGAAGGCTACACCTTC.

This chain links TRBV7-2 with TRBJ2-5; 7 bases fit TRBD2. This CDR3 region has 17 residues. In germline, CDR1 is SGHTA, CDR2 FQGNSA. V shed 0 bases and J 5 bases; nucleotides not matched to a gene: 12. The CDR3 DNA reads TGTGCCAGCAGCTTAGCTTTCAGCGGGGCCACGGGGGAGACCCAGTACTTC. Its protein product is CASSLAFSGATGETQYF.

This clone came up a few times. The chain links TRBV6-5 to TRBJ2-2; tentative D call: TRBD2 (5 bases). The V end lost 6 bases, the J end lost 6 bases, and 11 bases lay between the germline ends. The CDR3 is 13 amino acids. Germline V CDR1 and CDR2: MNHEY, SVGAGI. The chain's CDR3 is CASSPDFAGELFF. As DNA, the CDR3 is TGTGCCAGCAGCCCGGACTTTGCCGGGGAGCTGTTTTTT.

The V and J genes are TRBV6-2 or TRBV6-3 and TRBJ2-1, with D hard to call. Between the trimmed V and J ends, which lost 3 bases and 9 bases, there was a span of 6 bases. The germline V gene has CDR1 MNHEY and CDR2 SVGEGT. The CDR3 length is 11 residues. CDR3 DNA sequence: TGTGCCAGCAGTTATTTGAGTGAGCAGTTCTTC. It yields the protein CASSYLSEQFF.

V is TRBV28 and J is TRBJ2-1, with D possibly TRBD2 on 7 matching bases. The V gene's germline CDR1 is MDHEN and CDR2 SYDVKM. The CDR3 consists of 15 residues. V gave up 4 bases and J gave up 1 base, with 11 bases separating them. The CDR3 DNA is TGTGCCAGCAGTTCGGGGGGCAAATCCTACAATGAGCAGTTCTTC. Its protein is CASSSGGKSYNEQFF.

The chain couples TRBV7-2 to TRBJ2-2; no firm D call. V was shortened by 5 bases and J by 0 bases, with 7 bases between the two germline ends. This CDR3 is built from 14 residues. Germline lookup yields CDR1 SGHTA and CDR2 FQGNSA. The chain's CDR3 is CASSPAANTGELFF. CDR3 DNA sequence: TGTGCCAGCAGCCCCGCCGCGAACACCGGGGAGCTGTTTTTT.

The chain links TRBV18 to TRBJ1-4; TRBD1 aligns across 7 bases. CDR1 is KGHSH and CDR2 is LQKENI in the germline V gene. The CDR3 loop spans 14 amino acids. After removal of 6 bases from V and 8 bases from J, the junction contained 9 bases not matched to a gene. The CDR3 DNA reads TGTGCCAGCTCTTCCGGGACAGACAGGGAAAAACTGTTTTTT. Translating gives CASSSGTDREKLFF.

The chain uses TRBV2 and TRBJ2-7; D unclear. The CDR3 extends over 12 amino acids. Germline lookup yields CDR1 SNHLY and CDR2 FYNNEI. Trimming stripped 7 bases from V and 1 base from J, with 8 bases between. The DNA of the CDR3 is TGTGCCAGCACCGCCGGTTCCTACGAGCAGTACTTC. Its protein product is CASTAGSYEQYF.

The rearrangement uses TRBV4-2 and TRBJ1-5, with 7 bases matching TRBD1. Germline CDR1 reads LGHNA; CDR2 reads YNFKEQ. CDR3 length equals 15 residues. Germline trimming cut 3 bases from V and 6 bases from J; bases unmatched to any gene: 8. The CDR3 sequence: CASSHSTGPRQPQHF. In nucleotides, the CDR3 is TGTGCCAGCAGCCACTCGACAGGGCCCCGTCAGCCCCAGCATTTT.

The chain uses TRBV4-1 and TRBJ2-3; 9 bases are shared with TRBD2. In germline, CDR1 is MGHRA, CDR2 YSYEKL. After removal of 1 base from V and 5 bases from J, the junction contained 7 bases not matched to a gene. The CDR3 is 16 amino acids. The CDR3 sequence: CASSQGGGAVKDTQYF. The CDR3 DNA reads TGCGCCAGCAGCCAAGGCGGGGGGGCGGTGAAAGATACGCAGTATTTT.

The chain carries TRBV28 and TRBJ1-1; weak D call: TRBD1 (6 bases). V gave up 5 bases and J gave up 11 bases, with 15 bases separating them. Germline V gives CDR1 MDHEN, CDR2 SYDVKM. The CDR3 is 12 amino acids. DNA of the CDR3: TGTGCCAGCAGTACGCAACAGGGCGATGCTTTCTTT. Protein product: CASSTQQGDAFF.

V usage is TRBV29-1 and J usage is TRBJ1-4; D ambiguous. Germline V gives CDR1 SQVTM, CDR2 ANQGSEA. The CDR3 contains 12 residues. The V end lost 1 base, the J end lost 2 bases, and 2 bases lay between the germline ends. CDR3 region: CSVEGTNEKLFF. CDR3 DNA sequence: TGCAGCGTTGAAGGGACTAATGAAAAACTGTTTTTT.

V gene TRBV3-1 (or the pseudogene TRBV3-2) combines with J gene TRBJ1-2; D not resolved. Per the germline V gene, CDR1 is LGHDT and CDR2 is YNNKEL (reference sequence). V lost 4 bases and J lost 8, with 14 bases in between. The CDR3 is made up of 13 amino acids. Here the CDR3 DNA reads TGTGCCAGCAGCCCCCAGGAGGAACTCGGCTACACCTTC. Amino acids: CASSPQEELGYTF.

The chain combines TRBV3-1 (or the pseudogene TRBV3-2) with TRBJ1-6; no firm D call. Trimming left V 4 bases short and J 6 bases short, with 13 bases between. Germline V CDR1 and CDR2: LGHDT, YNNKEL (reference sequence). This CDR3 is built from 15 residues. The chain's CDR3 is CASSPTRLGNSPLHF. CDR3 sequence (DNA): TGTGCCAGCAGCCCCACCCGGCTTGGTAATTCACCCCTCCACTTT.

In nucleotides, the CDR3 is TGTGCCACCAAGCCGGCAGGGGAGGGGAATGAGCAGTTCTTC. Amino acids: CATKPAGEGNEQFF. The gene calls are TRBV24-1 and TRBJ2-1, with TRBD2 as a possible D gene (7 bases). CDR1 is KGHDR and CDR2 is SFDVKD in the germline V gene. CDR3 length: 14 residues. Trimming stripped 8 bases from V and 7 bases from J, with 17 bases between.

J is TRBJ2-1 and V is TRBV30; no reliable D call. V shed 0 bases and J shed 10 bases, with 4 bases lying between them. Per the germline V gene, CDR1 is GTSNPN and CDR2 is SVGIG (reference sequence). This CDR3 region has 10 residues. This chain's CDR3 is CAWSVCEQFF. CDR3 sequence (DNA): TGTGCCTGGAGTGTATGCGAGCAGTTCTTC.